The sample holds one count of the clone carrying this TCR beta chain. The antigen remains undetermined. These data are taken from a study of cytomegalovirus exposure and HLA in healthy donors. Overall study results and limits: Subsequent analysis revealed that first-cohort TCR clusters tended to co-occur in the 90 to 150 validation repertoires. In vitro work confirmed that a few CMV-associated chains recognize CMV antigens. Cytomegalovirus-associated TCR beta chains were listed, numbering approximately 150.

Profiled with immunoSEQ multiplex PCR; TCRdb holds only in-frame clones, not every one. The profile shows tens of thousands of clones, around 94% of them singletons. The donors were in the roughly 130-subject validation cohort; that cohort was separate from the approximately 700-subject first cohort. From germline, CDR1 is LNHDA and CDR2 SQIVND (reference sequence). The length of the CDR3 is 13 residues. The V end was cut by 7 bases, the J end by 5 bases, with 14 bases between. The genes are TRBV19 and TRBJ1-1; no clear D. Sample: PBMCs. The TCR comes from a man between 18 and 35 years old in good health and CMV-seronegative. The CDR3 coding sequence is TGTGCCAGTACCGACTATCCGGGGACTGAAGCTTTCTTT. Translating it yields CASTDYPGTEAFF.